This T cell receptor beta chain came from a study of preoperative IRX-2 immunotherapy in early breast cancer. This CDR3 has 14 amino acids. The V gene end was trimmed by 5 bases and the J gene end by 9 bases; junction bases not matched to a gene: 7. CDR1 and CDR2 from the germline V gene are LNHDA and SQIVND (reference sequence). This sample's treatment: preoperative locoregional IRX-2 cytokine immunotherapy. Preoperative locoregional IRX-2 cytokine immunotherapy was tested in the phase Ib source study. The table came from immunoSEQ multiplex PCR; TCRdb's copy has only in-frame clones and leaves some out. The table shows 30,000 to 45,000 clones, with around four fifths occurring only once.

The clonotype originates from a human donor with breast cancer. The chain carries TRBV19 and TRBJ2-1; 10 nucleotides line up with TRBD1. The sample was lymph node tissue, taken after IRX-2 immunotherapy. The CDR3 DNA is TGTGCCAGTAGTCTGACAGGGGGCAGGGGTGAGCAGTTCTTC. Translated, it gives CASSLTGGRGEQFF.